This TCR beta chain was observed in a study of cytomegalovirus exposure and HLA in healthy donors. On this clone: What it binds is unknown.

V was pared by 1 base and J by 2 bases, with 17 bases between. The CDR3 covers 17 residues. Germline V CDR1 and CDR2: LGHNA, YNFKEQ. Primers: 60 Vbeta forward and 13 Jbeta reverse. This table comes from immunoSEQ multiplex PCR, and its TCRdb copy is limited to in-frame clones, with some not included. Among about 130,000 clones listed, roughly four fifths were seen once. Findings and limits, study-wide: Common viral pathogens were later found to be apparently linked to several of the most significant clusters. Follow-up analysis later connected one missense variant in DCLRE1C with trimming of TCR beta V- and J-genes.

The TCR sequence derives from a girl aged 2 to 9 in good health and CMV-seronegative. Sequenced material: PBMCs. The chain carries TRBV4-2 and TRBJ1-2; D is ambiguous. DNA for the CDR3: TGTGCCAGCAGCCAAGCCGAAACAAATCGACTCAACTATGGCTACACCTTC. As protein: CASSQAETNRLNYGYTF.